This is a list of T cell receptor beta chains from one sample in a study of vaccination and CD4 T cells after COVID-19. These receptors' antigens are unknown. MiXCR, applied by TCRdb to the PCR reads, yields one record per CDR3 protein. The sample comprises about 18,000 distinct CDR3 sequences, approximately 78% of which are singletons, and 16% rests with the top ten. This specimen consisted of CD4+ T cells from blood, cultured in vitro, obtained after SARS-CoV-2 vaccination. These receptors came from a human donor who received a COVID-19 vaccine. Both conserved end residues are part of each CDR3. Each record gives: J gene, D gene, V gene, clone size, CDR3 DNA, CDR3 protein. D genes are given only for firm matches. Part of the rows lack a size; the others show once, few, many or a class for expanded clones.

>TRBJ1-3|TRBD1|TRBV27|-
TGTGCCAGCAGTTGGGACAGCTCTGGAAACACCATATATTTT
CASSWDSSGNTIYF
>TRBJ1-5|-|TRBV6-1|-
TGTGCCAGCAGTGAAGCGTCGGGGGGGGATCAGCCCCAGCATTTT
CASSEASGGDQPQHF
>TRBJ1-1|-|TRBV5-1|few
TGCGCCAGCAGCTTGATGGCGAACACTGAAGCTTTCTTT
CASSLMANTEAFF
>TRBJ2-2|TRBD1|TRBV19|-
TGTGCCAGTACTTACAGGGGTGGAAGTGGCACCGGGGAGCTGTTTTTT
CASTYRGGSGTGELFF
>TRBJ2-3|TRBD1|TRBV19|-
TGTGCCAGTAGCCTGGACAGGCGCACAGATACGCAGTATTTT
CASSLDRRTDTQYF
>TRBJ2-3|-|TRBV24-1|-
TGTGCCACCAGTGATCCGGCCTTTGAGCAGGGCGCTACAGATACGCAGTATTTT
CATSDPAFEQGATDTQYF
>TRBJ2-2|-|TRBV24-1|-
TGTGCCACCAGTGATTTGAGTAGGGACACCGGGGAGCTGTTTTTT
CATSDLSRDTGELFF
>TRBJ2-7|TRBD1|TRBV4-1|-
TGCGCCAGCAGACAAGAAACAGGGGGGCTGTACGAGCAGTACTTC
CASRQETGGLYEQYF
>TRBJ1-6|-|TRBV7-8|once
TGTGCCAGCAGCTTAGAGTGGGGTCGCTCACCCCTCCACTTT
CASSLEWGRSPLHF
>TRBJ1-6|-|TRBV2|-
TGTGCCAGCATGGGACGGATCTCCTATAATTCACCCCTCCACTTT
CASMGRISYNSPLHF
>TRBJ1-1|-|TRBV25-1|once
TGTGCCAGCAGTGTAGGGGGTTGGGCTGAAGCTTTCTTT
CASSVGGWAEAFF
>TRBJ1-6|-|TRBV19|few
TGTGCCAGTAGTAGCAAGGCTCTTTCACCCCTCCACTTT
CASSSKALSPLHF
>TRBJ2-7|TRBD2|TRBV6-1|-
TGTGCCAGCAGTGAAGTGGGACTAGCGGCCTACGAGCAGTACTTC
CASSEVGLAAYEQYF
>TRBJ2-3|TRBD2|TRBV6-1|-
TGTGCCAGCATAATTGCGGGGGGGAGCACAGATACGCAGTATTTT
CASIIAGGSTDTQYF
>TRBJ2-7|-|TRBV12-3/TRBV12-4|-
TGTGCCAGCAGTTTAAGGGAGACACCAAAGGGTTACGAGCAGTACTTC
CASSLRETPKGYEQYF
>TRBJ2-3|-|TRBV7-7|once
TGTGCCAGCAGCTTGGGTCCGGGAGATACGCAGTATTTT
CASSLGPGDTQYF
>TRBJ1-6|-|TRBV7-2|-
TGTGCCAGCAGCTTTCGAGCGGGGTTAGGGAATTCACCCCTCCACTTT
CASSFRAGLGNSPLHF
>TRBJ2-5|-|TRBV10-2|-
TGCGCCAGCAAGGTGGCCCAAAGACGGGAGACCCAGTACTTC
CASKVAQRRETQYF
>TRBJ1-2|TRBD1|TRBV20-1|few
TGCAGTGCGGGCCAGGGGGGTAACTATGGCTACACCTTC
CSAGQGGNYGYTF
>TRBJ2-5|-|TRBV20-1|once
TGCAGTGTTCTCGGGACTGCTCAAGAGACCCAGTACTTC
CSVLGTAQETQYF
>TRBJ2-5|TRBD2|TRBV6-1|once
TGTGCCAGCAGTGAAGTAGGGACTAGGTTGGAGACCCAGTACTTC
CASSEVGTRLETQYF
>TRBJ2-2|-|TRBV21-1|-
TGTGCCAGCAGCAAAGAGGGAGCGGGGTTGGACACCGGGGAGCTGTTTTTT
CASSKEGAGLDTGELFF
>TRBJ2-5|-|TRBV7-7|-
TGTGCCAGCAGCTTATTCGCCGGGGAGACCCAGTACTTC
CASSLFAGETQYF
>TRBJ1-6|-|TRBV14|-
TGTGCCAGCAGCCAAAATTTAGATTCACCCCTCCACTTT
CASSQNLDSPLHF
>TRBJ2-2|TRBD2|TRBV6-1|-
TGTGCCAGCAGGGGACTAGCGGGGGTCACCGGGGAGCTGTTTTTT
CASRGLAGVTGELFF
>TRBJ2-7|-|TRBV20-1|-
TGCAGTGCTAGGTTAGGAGGGGTCTACGAGCAGTACTTC
CSARLGGVYEQYF
>TRBJ2-2|-|TRBV28|-
TGTGCCAGCAGTTTATGGGCTCCGACTCAGGGGTTCACCGGGGAGCTGTTTTTT
CASSLWAPTQGFTGELFF
>TRBJ1-1|-|TRBV25-1|few
TGTGCCAGCAGTGAGGGCCGCCGGGGTTCGGGCACTGAAGCTTTCTTT
CASSEGRRGSGTEAFF
>TRBJ1-6|TRBD1|TRBV6-1|-
TGTGCCAGCAGCTTGGACAGGAGTTTCTATTCACCCCTCCACTTT
CASSLDRSFYSPLHF
>TRBJ1-2|-|TRBV2|few
TGTGCCAGCAGCGTTAACTTGGACAGTGATGGCTACACCTTC
CASSVNLDSDGYTF
>TRBJ1-1|-|TRBV19|few
TGTGCCAGTAGCCTCATCAGGGACACTGAAGCTTTCTTT
CASSLIRDTEAFF
>TRBJ2-3|TRBD1|TRBV5-1|-
TGCGCCAGCAGCTTGGCAGGGCAGGTACAGGGGAATGCAGATACGCAGTATTTT
CASSLAGQVQGNADTQYF
>TRBJ1-1|TRBD1|TRBV5-6|-
TGTGCCAGCAGCTTGGAACTGACAGGGATCATGAACACTGAAGCTTTCTTT
CASSLELTGIMNTEAFF
>TRBJ1-4|TRBD1|TRBV12-3/TRBV12-4|-
TGTGCCAGCACCAAGACAGGGGGCGAAAAACTGTTTTTT
CASTKTGGEKLFF
>TRBJ1-1|-|TRBV30|-
TGTGCCTGGAGTGTACCTTGGTCCAACACTAAAGCTTTCTTT
CAWSVPWSNTKAFF
>TRBJ2-5|-|TRBV24-1|-
TGTGCCACCAGTGAAGGCGGAGGTCCACAAGAGACCCAGTACTTC
CATSEGGGPQETQYF
>TRBJ1-1|-|TRBV27|-
TGTGCCAGCGGTTTATCGGAGTACACTGAAGCTTTCTTT
CASGLSEYTEAFF
>TRBJ2-7|-|TRBV30|-
TGTGCCTGGAGTATTCCTCGAGTGGGCAGGGTTTTCTACGAGCAGTACTTC
CAWSIPRVGRVFYEQYF
>TRBJ1-4|-|TRBV20-1|-
TGCAGTGCTGCTCAGGGTTCTAATGAAAAACTGTTTTTT
CSAAQGSNEKLFF
>TRBJ2-2|TRBD1|TRBV24-1|few
TGTGCCACCAGTGAGGTGACAGGGGCGAACACCGGGGAGCTGTTTTTT
CATSEVTGANTGELFF
>TRBJ1-2|-|TRBV2|-
TGTGCCAGCAGTGAATTACAGGCCGGCAACTATGGCTACACCTTC
CASSELQAGNYGYTF
>TRBJ2-3|-|TRBV11-2|-
TGTGCCAGCAGCTTAGCACCTCGGGGGACCCGCACAGATACGCAGTATTTT
CASSLAPRGTRTDTQYF
>TRBJ1-2|-|TRBV12-3/TRBV12-4|-
TGTGCCAGCAGTTTCGGCAGGGCTAGCGGCTACACCTTC
CASSFGRASGYTF
>TRBJ1-1|-|TRBV5-5|-
TGTGCCAGCAGCTTGTATGGGTCAGGCAGATTGAACACTGAAGCTTTCTTT
CASSLYGSGRLNTEAFF
>TRBJ1-1|-|TRBV10-1|few
TGCGCCAGCAGTGTTGGGAAGAACACTGAAGCTTTCTTT
CASSVGKNTEAFF
>TRBJ2-7|-|TRBV10-1|few
TGCGCCGGCCCGGGAACAGCATACAAACCTAGCTCCTACGAGCAGTACTTC
CAGPGTAYKPSSYEQYF
>TRBJ2-2|TRBD1|TRBV6-5|-
TGTGCCAGCAGTTACTCAGGGGGCTTGAACACCGGGGAGCTGTTTTTT
CASSYSGGLNTGELFF
>TRBJ2-1|TRBD2|TRBV20-1|-
TGCAGTGCTAGTGGGACTAGGGGCTACAATGAGCAGTTCTTC
CSASGTRGYNEQFF
>TRBJ1-5|-|TRBV12-5|-
TGTGCTAGTGGTCTCCTTCCAAGGGGGGGCAGCAATCAGCCCCAGCATTTT
CASGLLPRGGSNQPQHF
>TRBJ2-3|-|TRBV24-1|few
TGTGCCACCGCTAAGAACCCTCCGGGGGTACTCACAGATACGCAGTATTTT
CATAKNPPGVLTDTQYF
>TRBJ1-1|-|TRBV12-3/TRBV12-4|once
TGTGCCAGCAGTTTAATGGGCTCGGCAGCTTTCTTT
CASSLMGSAAFF
>TRBJ1-2|TRBD1|TRBV12-3/TRBV12-4|-
TGTGCCAGCAGTTTAGACAGGGGGCGCGGCTATGGCTACACCTTC
CASSLDRGRGYGYTF
>TRBJ2-3|TRBD2|TRBV20-1|-
TGCAGTGCTAGAGTTCCTAGCGGGGGCTCGGATACGCAGTATTTT
CSARVPSGGSDTQYF
>TRBJ2-3|TRBD2|TRBV19|-
TGTGCCAGTAGTGGACTAGCGGGGGGATCCGATACGCAGTATTTT
CASSGLAGGSDTQYF